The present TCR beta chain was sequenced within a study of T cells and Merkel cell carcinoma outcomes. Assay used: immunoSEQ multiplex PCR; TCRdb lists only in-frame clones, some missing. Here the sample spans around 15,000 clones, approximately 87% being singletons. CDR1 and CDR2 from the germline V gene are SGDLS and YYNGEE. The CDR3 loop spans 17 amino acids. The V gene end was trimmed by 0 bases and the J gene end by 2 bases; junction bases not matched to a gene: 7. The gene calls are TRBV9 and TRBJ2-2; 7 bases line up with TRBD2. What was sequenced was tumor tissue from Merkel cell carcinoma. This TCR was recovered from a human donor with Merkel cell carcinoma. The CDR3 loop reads CASSVGWAGANTGELFF. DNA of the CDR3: TGTGCCAGCAGCGTAGGATGGGCGGGAGCTAACACCGGGGAGCTGTTTTTT.